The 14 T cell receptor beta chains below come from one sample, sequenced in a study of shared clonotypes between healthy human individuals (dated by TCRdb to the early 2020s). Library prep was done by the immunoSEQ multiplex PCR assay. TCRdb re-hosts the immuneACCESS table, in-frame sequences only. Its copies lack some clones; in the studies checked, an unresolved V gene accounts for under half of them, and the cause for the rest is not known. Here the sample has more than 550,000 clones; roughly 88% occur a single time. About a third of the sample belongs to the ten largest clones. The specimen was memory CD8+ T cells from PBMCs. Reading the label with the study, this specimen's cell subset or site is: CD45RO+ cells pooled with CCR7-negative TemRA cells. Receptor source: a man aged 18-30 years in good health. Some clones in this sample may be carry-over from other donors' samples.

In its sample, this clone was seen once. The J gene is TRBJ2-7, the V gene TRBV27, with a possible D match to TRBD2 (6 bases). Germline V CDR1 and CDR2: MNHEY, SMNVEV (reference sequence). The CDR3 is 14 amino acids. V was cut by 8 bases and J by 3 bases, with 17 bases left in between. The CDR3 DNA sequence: TGTGCCAGCGGAAGGACTATGGCCGTCTACGAGCAGTACTTC. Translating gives CASGRTMAVYEQYF.

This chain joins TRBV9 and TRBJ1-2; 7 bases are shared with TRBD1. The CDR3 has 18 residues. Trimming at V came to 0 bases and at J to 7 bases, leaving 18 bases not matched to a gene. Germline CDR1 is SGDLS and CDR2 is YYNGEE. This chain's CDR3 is CASSVAPDRSGVLGGYTF. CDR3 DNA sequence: TGTGCCAGCAGCGTAGCTCCGGACAGGTCAGGCGTGTTGGGTGGCTACACCTTC.

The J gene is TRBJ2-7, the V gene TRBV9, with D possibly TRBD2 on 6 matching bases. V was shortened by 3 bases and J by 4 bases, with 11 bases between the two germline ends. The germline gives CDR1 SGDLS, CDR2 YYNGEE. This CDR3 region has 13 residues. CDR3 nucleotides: TGTGCCAGCAGCGGGAGGGCCTCGTACGAGCAGTACTTC. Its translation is CASSGRASYEQYF.

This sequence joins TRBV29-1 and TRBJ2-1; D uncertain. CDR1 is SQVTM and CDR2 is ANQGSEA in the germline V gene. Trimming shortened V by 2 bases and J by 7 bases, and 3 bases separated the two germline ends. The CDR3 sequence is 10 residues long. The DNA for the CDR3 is TGCAGCGTTGAAACTAATGAGCAGTTCTTC. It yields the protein CSVETNEQFF.

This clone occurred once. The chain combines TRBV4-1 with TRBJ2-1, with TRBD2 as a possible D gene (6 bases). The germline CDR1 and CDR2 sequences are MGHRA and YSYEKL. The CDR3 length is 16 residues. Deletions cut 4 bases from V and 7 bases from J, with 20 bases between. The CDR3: CASSPLGRAGRNEQFF. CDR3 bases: TGCGCCAGCAGCCCTCTGGGGAGAGCGGGCCGAAATGAGCAGTTCTTC.

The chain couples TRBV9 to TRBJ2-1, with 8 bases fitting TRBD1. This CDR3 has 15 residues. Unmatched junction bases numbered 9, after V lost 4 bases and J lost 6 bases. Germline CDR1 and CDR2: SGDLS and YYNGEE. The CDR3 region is CASSPRTGRINEQFF. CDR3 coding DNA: TGTGCCAGCAGCCCAAGGACAGGGCGTATCAATGAGCAGTTCTTC.

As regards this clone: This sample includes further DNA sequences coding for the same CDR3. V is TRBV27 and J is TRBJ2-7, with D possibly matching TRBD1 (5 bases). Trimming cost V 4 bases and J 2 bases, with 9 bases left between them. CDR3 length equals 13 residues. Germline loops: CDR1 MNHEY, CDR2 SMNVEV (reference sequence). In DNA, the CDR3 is TGTGCCAGCAGTTGGGGCACAACCTACGAGCAGTACTTC. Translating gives CASSWGTTYEQYF.

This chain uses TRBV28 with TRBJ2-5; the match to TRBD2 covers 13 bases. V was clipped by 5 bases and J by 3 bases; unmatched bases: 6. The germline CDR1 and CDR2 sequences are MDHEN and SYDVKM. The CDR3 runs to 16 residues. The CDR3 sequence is CASSPTSGRLKETQYF. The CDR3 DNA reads TGTGCCAGCAGTCCGACTAGCGGGAGGCTAAAAGAGACCCAGTACTTC.

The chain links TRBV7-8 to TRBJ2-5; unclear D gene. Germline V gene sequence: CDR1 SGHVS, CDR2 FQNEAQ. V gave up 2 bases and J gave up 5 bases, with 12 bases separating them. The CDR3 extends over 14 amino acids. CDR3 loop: CASSLQRIGETQYF. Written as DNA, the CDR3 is TGTGCCAGCAGCTTACAAAGAATAGGGGAGACCCAGTACTTC.

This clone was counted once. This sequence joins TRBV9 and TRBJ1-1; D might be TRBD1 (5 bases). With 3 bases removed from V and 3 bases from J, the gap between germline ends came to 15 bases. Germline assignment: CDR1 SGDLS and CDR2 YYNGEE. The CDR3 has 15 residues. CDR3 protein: CASSALLTDYTEAFF. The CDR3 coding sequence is TGTGCCAGCAGCGCTCTCTTGACAGACTACACTGAAGCTTTCTTT.

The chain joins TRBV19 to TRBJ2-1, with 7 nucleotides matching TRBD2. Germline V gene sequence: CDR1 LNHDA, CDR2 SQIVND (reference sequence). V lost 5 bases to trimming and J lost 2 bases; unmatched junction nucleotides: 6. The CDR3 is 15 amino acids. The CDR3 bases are TGTGCCAGTAGTGGCGGGAGCCCAACCTACAATGAGCAGTTCTTC. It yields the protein CASSGGSPTYNEQFF.

CDR3 region: CASSIVHSPNTEAFF. Written as DNA, the CDR3 is TGTGCCAGTAGTATAGTGCACAGTCCTAACACTGAAGCTTTCTTT. The chain combines TRBV19 with TRBJ1-1; D unclear. Trimming stripped 1 base from V and 2 bases from J, with 11 bases between. Germline lookup yields CDR1 LNHDA and CDR2 SQIVND (reference sequence). The length of the CDR3 is 15 residues.

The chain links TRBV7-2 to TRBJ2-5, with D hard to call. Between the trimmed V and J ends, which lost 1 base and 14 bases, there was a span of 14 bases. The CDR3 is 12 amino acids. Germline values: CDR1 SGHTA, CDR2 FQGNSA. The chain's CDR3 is CASSLETPHGYF. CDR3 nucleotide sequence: TGTGCCAGCAGCTTAGAGACACCTCACGGCTACTTC.

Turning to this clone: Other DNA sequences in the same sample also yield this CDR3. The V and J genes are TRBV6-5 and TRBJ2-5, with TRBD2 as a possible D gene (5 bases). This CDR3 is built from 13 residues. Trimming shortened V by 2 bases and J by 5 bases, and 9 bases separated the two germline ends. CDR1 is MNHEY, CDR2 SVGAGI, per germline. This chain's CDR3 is CASSYRGLETQYF. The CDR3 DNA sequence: TGTGCCAGCAGTTACAGAGGGCTGGAGACCCAGTACTTC.